The T cell receptor beta chain described here comes from a study of PD-1 blockade in classical Hodgkin lymphoma. V was cut by 5 bases and J by 0 bases, with 14 bases left in between. The CDR3 sequence is 16 residues long. CDR1 MRHNA and CDR2 SNTAGT come from the germline V gene. Findings and limits, study-wide: TCR diversity in CD4+, not CD8+, cells rose significantly by C4D1.

Assay used: immunoSEQ multiplex PCR; TCRdb lists only in-frame clones, some missing. The sample has around 25,000 clones, approximately 80% seen once; the top ten hold approximately 7.9%. Concerning this clone: Its antigen remains unidentified.

Every patient had relapsed following autologous stem cell transplantation, and cohorts differed in brentuximab vedotin exposure. Complete response, partial response or progressive disease constituted the best response categories observed. Sequences were derived from peripheral blood mononuclear cells (PBMCs), sampled before the second cycle of nivolumab. J is TRBJ2-1 and V is TRBV6-4, with a possible D match to TRBD1 (6 bases). The TCR originated in a human donor with classical Hodgkin lymphoma. The DNA of the CDR3 is TGTGCCAGCAGTATGAGGGGGTCTAGCTCCTACAATGAGCAGTTCTTC. It specifies CASSMRGSSSYNEQFF.